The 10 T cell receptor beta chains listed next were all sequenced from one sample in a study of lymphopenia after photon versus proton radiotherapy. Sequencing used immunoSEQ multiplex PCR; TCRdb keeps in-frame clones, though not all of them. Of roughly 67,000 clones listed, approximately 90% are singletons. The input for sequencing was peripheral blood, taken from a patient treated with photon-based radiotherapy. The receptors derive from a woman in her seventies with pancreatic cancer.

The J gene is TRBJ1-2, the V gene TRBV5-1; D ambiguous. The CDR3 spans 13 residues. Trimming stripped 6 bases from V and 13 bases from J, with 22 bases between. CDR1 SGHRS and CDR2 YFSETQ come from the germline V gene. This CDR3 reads CASNQKEDGKFTF. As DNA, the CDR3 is TGCGCCAGCAATCAAAAGGAGGATGGGAAGTTCACCTTC.

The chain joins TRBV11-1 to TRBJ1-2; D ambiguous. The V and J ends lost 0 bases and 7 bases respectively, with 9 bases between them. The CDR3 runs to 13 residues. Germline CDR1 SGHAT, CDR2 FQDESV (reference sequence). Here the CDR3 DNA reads TGTGCCAGCAGCTTAGCGGCGGGATCTGGCTACACCTTC. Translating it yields CASSLAAGSGYTF.

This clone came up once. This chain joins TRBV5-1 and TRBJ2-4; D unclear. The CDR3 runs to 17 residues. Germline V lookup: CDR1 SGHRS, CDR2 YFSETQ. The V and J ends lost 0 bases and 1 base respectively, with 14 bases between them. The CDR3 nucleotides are TGCGCCAGCAGCTTGGAGGTTGGGTTGTCGGCCAAAAACATTCAGTACTTC. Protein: CASSLEVGLSAKNIQYF.

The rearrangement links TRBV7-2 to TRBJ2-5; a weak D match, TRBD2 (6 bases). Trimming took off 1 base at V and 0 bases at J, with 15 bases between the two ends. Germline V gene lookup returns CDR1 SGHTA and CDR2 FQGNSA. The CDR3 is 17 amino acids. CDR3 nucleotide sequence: TGTGCCAGCAGCTTAGTTCATCCTAGCGTGTACCAAGAGACCCAGTACTTC. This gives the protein CASSLVHPSVYQETQYF.

The CDR3 DNA reads as TGTGCCAGCAGCTCCACCGTAAACTATGGCTACACCTTC. This codes for CASSSTVNYGYTF. The V call is TRBV7-8, the J call TRBJ1-2; D remains unclear. Germline V gene sequence: CDR1 SGHVS, CDR2 FQNEAQ. The CDR3 has 13 residues. Trimming shortened V by 4 bases and J by 2 bases, and 8 bases separated the two germline ends.

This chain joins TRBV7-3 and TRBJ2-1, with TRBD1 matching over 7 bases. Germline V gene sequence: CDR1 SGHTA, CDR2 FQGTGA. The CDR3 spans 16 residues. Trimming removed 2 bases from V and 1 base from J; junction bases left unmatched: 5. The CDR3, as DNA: TGTGCCAGCAGCTTAGGGGCAGGGGGATCCTACAATGAGCAGTTCTTC. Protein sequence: CASSLGAGGSYNEQFF. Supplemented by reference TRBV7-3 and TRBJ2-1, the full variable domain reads GAGVSQTPSNKVTEKGKYVELRCDPISGHTALYWYRQSLGQGPEFLIYFQGTGAADDSGLPNDRFFAVRPEGSVSTLKIQRTERGDSAVYLCASSLGAGGSYNEQFFGPGTRLTVL.

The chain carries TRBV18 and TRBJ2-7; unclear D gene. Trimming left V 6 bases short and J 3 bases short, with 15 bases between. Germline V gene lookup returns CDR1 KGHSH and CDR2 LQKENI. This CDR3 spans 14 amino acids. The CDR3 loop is CASSTVGRLYEQYF. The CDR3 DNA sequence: TGTGCCAGCTCCACGGTCGGGCGCCTCTACGAGCAGTACTTC.

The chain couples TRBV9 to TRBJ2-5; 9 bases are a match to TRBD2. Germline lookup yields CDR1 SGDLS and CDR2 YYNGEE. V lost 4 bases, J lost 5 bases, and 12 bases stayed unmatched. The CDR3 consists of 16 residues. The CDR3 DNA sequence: TGTGCCAGCAGCCAGTTAGCGGGAGCCTCCGGGGAGACCCAGTACTTC. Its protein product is CASSQLAGASGETQYF.

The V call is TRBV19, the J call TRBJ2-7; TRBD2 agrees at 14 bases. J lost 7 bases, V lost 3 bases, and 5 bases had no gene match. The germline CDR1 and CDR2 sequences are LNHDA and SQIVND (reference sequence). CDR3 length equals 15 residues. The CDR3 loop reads CASSIGTSGSREQYF. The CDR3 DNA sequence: TGTGCCAGTAGTATTGGGACTAGCGGGAGTAGAGAGCAGTACTTC.

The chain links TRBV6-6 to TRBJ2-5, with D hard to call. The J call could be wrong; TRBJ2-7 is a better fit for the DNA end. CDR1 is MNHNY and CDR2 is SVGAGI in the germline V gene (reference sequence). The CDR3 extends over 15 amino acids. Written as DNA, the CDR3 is TGTGCCAGCAGCCGACACACAGACCTATCCTACGAGCAGTACTTC. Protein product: CASSRHTDLSYEQYF.